The sequence of this T cell receptor beta chain was determined in a study of Ad26.COV2.S vaccination and SARS-CoV-2 variants. General study points: The TCR breadth and depth analyses may have understated or missed part of the total T cell responses.

This clone is a singleton in its sample. As yet, its antigen is unknown. The table came from immunoSEQ multiplex PCR; TCRdb's copy has only in-frame clones and leaves some out. The sample consists of around 450,000 clones, less than 95% of them appearing once. Germline assignment: CDR1 SGHRS and CDR2 YFSETQ. The length of the CDR3 is 13 residues. Deletions cut 2 bases from V and 7 bases from J, with 13 bases between. Treatment given: roughly 19 received Ad26.COV2.S at low or high dose, single or two shots; about five received placebo; per-sample allocation not given. Sampling occurred on day 63 after the first vaccine or placebo injection. This Boston cohort included adults aged 18-55 years.

The origin of this receptor is a person aged 18-60 years who received the Ad26.COV2.S COVID-19 vaccine or a placebo. This specimen consisted of peripheral blood, obtained in a trial of Ad26.COV2.S vaccine versus placebo. J is TRBJ2-7 and V is TRBV5-1, with D hard to call. CDR3 nucleotide sequence: TGCGCCAGCAGCTTTGGCGACCAACCTGAGCAGTACTTC. Translating it yields CASSFGDQPEQYF.